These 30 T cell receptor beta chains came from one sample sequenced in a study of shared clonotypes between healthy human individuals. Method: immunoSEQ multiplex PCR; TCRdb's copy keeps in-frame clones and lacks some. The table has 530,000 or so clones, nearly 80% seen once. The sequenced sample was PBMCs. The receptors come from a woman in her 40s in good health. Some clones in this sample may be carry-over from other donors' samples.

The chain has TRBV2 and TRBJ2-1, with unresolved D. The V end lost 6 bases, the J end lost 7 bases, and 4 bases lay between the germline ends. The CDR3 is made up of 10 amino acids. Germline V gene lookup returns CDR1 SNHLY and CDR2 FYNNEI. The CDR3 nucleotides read TGTGCCAGCAGAGGGAATGAGCAGTTCTTC. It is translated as CASRGNEQFF.

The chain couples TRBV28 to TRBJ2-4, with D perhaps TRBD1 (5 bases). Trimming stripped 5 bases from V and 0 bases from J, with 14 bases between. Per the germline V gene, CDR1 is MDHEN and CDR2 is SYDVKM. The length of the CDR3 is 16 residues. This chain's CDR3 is CASSPQGEIAKNIQYF. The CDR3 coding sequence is TGTGCCAGCAGTCCCCAGGGTGAGATAGCCAAAAACATTCAGTACTTC.

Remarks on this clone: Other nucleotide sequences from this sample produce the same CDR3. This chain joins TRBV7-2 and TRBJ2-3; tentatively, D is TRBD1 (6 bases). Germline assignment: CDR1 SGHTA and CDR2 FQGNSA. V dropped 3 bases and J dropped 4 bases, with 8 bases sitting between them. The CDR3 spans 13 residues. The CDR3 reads CASSLAGADTQYF. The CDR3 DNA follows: TGTGCCAGCAGCTTGGCAGGGGCAGATACGCAGTATTTT.

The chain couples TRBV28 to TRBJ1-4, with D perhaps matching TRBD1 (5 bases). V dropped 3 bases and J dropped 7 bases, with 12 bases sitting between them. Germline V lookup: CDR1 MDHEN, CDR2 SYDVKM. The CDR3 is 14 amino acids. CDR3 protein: CASSFHSGGEKLFF. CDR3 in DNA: TGTGCCAGCAGTTTCCACAGCGGGGGTGAAAAACTGTTTTTT.

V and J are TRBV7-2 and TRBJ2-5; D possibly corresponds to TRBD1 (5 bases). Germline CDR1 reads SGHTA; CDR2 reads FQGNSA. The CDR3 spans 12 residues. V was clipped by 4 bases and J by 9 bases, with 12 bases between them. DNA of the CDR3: TGTGCCAGCAGCTCAGGGTCGTACCCCCAGTACTTC. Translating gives CASSSGSYPQYF. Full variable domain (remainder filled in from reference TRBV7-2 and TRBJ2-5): GAGVSQSPSNKVTEKGKDVELRCDPISGHTALYWYRQSLGQGLEFLIYFQGNSAPDKSGLPSDRFSAERTGGSVSTLTIQRTQQEDSAVYLCASSSGSYPQYFGPGTRLLVL.

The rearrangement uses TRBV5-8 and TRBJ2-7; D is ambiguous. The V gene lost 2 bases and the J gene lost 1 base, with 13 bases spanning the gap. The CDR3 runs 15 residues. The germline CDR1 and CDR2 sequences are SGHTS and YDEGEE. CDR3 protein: CASSFLTGRSYEQYF. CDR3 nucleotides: TGTGCCAGCAGCTTCCTCACTGGGCGGTCCTACGAGCAGTACTTC. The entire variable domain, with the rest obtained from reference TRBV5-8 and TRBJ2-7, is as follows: EAGVTQSPTHLIKTRGQQATLRCSPISGHTSVYWYQQALGLGLQFLLWYDEGEERNRGNFPPRFSGRQFPNYSSELNVNALELEDSALYLCASSFLTGRSYEQYFGPGTRLTVT.

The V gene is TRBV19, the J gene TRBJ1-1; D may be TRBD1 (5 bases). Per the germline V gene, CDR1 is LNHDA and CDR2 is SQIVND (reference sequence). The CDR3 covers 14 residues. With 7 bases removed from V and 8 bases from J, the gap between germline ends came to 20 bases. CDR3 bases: TGTGCCAGTAAGGGCAACCCGGGACGGAGAGAAGCTTTCTTT. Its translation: CASKGNPGRREAFF.

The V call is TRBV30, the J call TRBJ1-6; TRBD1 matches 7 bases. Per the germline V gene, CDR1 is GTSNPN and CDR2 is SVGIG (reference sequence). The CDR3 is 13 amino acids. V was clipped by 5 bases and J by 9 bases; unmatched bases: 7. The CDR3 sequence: CAWGTALASPLHF. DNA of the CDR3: TGTGCCTGGGGGACAGCATTAGCTTCACCCCTCCACTTT.

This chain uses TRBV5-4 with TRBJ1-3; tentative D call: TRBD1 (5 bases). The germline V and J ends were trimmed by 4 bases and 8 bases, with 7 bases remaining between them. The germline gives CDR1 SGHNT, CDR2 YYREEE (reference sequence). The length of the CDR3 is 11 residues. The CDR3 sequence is CASSGGDTIYF. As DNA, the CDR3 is TGTGCCAGCAGCGGGGGGGACACCATATATTTT.

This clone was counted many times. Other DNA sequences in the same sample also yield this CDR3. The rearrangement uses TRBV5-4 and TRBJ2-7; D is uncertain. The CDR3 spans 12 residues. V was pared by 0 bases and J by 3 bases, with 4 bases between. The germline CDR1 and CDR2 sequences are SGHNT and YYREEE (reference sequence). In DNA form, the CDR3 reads TGTGCCAGCAGCTTGGAGGGCTACGAGCAGTACTTC. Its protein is CASSLEGYEQYF.

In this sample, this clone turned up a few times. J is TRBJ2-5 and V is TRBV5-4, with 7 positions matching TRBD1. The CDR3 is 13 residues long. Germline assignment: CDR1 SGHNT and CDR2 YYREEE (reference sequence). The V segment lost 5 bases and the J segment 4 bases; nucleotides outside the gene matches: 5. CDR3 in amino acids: CASRIRDRETQYF. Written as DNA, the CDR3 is TGTGCCAGCAGGATCCGGGACAGAGAGACCCAGTACTTC.

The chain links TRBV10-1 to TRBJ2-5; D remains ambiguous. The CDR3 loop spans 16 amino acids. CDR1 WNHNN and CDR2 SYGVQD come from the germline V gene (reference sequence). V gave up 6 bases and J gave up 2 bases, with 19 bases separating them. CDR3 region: CASRPRRPGGQETQYF. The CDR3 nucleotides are TGCGCCAGCAGGCCACGGCGTCCAGGTGGTCAAGAGACCCAGTACTTC.

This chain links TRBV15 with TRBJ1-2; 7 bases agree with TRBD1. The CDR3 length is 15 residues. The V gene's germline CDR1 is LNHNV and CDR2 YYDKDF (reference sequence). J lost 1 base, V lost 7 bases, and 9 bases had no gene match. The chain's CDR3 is CATTADRVLNYGYTF. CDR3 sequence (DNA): TGTGCCACCACCGCCGACAGGGTCCTTAACTATGGCTACACCTTC.

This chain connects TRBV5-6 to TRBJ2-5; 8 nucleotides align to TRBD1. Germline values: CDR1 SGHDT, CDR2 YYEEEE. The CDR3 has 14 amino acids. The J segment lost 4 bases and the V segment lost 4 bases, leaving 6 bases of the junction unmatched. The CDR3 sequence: CASSAGQVGETQYF. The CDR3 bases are TGTGCCAGCAGCGCGGGACAGGTAGGAGAGACCCAGTACTTC.

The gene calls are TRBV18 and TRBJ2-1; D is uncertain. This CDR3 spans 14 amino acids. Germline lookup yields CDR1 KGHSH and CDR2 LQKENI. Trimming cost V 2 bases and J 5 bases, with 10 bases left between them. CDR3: CASSPSLVDNEQFF. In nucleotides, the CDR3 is TGTGCCAGCTCACCAAGCCTAGTAGACAATGAGCAGTTCTTC.

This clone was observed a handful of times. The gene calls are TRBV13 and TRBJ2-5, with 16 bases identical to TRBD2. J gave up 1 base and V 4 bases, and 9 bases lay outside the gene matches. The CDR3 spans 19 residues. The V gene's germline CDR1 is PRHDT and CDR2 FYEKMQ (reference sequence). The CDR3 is CASSSGTSGRGTLQETQYF. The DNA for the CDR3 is TGTGCCAGCAGCTCGGGGACTAGCGGGAGGGGGACTCTCCAAGAGACCCAGTACTTC.

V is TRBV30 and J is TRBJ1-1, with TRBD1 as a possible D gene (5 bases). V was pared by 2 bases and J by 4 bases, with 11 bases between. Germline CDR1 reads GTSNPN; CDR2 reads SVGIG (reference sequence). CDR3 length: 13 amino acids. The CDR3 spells CAWSFTGGTEAFF. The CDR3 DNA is TGTGCCTGGAGTTTCACAGGAGGCACTGAAGCTTTCTTT.

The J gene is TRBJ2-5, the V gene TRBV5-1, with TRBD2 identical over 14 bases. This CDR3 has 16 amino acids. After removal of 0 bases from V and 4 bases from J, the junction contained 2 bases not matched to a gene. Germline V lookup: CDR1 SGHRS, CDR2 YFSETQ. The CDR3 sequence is CASSLAGLAGAETQYF. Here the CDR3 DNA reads TGCGCCAGCAGCTTGGCGGGACTAGCGGGAGCAGAGACCCAGTACTTC.

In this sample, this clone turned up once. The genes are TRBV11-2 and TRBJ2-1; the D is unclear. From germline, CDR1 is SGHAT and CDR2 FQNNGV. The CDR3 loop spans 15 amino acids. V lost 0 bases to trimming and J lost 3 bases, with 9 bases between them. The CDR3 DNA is TGTGCCAGCAGCTTAGAACTGTGGGTCTACAATGAGCAGTTCTTC. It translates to CASSLELWVYNEQFF.

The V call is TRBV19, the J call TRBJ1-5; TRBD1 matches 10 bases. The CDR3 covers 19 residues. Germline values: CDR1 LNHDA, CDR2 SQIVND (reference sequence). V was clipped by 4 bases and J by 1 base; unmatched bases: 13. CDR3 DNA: TGTGCCAGTAGTACCCCGACAGGGGGCGGGCTATGGAGCAATCAGCCCCAGCATTTT. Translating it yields CASSTPTGGGLWSNQPQHF. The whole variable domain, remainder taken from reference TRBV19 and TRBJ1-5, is DGGITQSPKYLFRKEGQNVTLSCEQNLNHDAMYWYRQDPGQGLRLIYYSQIVNDFQKGDIAEGYSVSREKKESFPLTVTSAQKNPTAFYLCASSTPTGGGLWSNQPQHFGDGTRLSIL.

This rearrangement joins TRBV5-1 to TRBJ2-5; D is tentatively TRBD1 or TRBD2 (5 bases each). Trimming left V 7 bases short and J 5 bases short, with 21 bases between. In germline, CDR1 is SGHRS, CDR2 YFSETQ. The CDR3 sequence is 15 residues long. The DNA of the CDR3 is TGCGCCAGCGCCGAGGGGCTGGCCCGCCGGGAGACCCAGTACTTC. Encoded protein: CASAEGLARRETQYF.

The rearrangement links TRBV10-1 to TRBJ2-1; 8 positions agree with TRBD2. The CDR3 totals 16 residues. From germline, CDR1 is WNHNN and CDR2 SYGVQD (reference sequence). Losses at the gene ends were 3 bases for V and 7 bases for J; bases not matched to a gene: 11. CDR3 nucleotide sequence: TGCGCCAGCAGTGATGGTACTAGCGGCGGGAGAAATGAGCAGTTCTTC. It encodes CASSDGTSGGRNEQFF.

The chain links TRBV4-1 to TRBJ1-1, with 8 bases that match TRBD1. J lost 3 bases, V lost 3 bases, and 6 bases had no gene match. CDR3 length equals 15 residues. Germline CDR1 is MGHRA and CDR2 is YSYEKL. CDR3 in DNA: TGCGCCAGCAGCCACCTATCGGACAGGGACACTGAAGCTTTCTTT. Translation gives CASSHLSDRDTEAFF.

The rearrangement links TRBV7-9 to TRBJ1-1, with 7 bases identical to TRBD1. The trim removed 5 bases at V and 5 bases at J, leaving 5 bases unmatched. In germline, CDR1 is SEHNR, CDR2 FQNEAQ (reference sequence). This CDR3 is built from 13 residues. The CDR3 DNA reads TGTGCCAGCAGCCGTGACAGGGTAACTGAAGCTTTCTTT. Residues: CASSRDRVTEAFF.

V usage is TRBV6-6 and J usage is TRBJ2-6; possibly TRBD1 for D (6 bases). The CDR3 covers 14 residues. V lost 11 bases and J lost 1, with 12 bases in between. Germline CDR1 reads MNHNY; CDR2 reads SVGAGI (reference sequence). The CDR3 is CAGKGGSGANVLTF. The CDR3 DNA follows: TGTGCCGGAAAAGGGGGTTCTGGGGCCAACGTCCTGACTTTC.

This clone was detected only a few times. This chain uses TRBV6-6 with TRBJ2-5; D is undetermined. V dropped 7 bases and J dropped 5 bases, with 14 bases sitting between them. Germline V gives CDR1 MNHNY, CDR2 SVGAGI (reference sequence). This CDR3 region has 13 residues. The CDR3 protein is CASTPVGMETQYF. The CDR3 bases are TGTGCCAGCACCCCTGTGGGTATGGAGACCCAGTACTTC.

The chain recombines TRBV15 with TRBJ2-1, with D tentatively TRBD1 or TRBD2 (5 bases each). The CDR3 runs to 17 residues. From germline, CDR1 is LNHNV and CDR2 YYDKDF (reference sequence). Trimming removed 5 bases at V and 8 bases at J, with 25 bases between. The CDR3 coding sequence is TGTGCCACCAGCTCAAGAGGGGAACTAAATAGGGGACATGAGCAGTTCTTC. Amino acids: CATSSRGELNRGHEQFF.

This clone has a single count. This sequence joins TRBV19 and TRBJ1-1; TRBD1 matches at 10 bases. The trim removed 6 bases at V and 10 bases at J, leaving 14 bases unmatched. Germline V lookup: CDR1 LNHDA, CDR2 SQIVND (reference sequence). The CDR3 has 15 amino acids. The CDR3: CASRAPGQGILGAFF. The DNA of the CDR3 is TGTGCCAGTAGGGCGCCGGGACAGGGGATTTTAGGAGCTTTCTTT.

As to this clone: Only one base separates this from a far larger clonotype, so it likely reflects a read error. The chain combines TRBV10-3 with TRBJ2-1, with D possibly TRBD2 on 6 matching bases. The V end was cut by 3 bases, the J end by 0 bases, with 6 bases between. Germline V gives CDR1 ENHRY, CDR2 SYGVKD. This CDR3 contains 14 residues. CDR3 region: CAISDGSSYNEQFF. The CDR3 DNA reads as TGTGCCATCAGTGACGGGAGCTCCTACAATGAGCAGTTCTTC.

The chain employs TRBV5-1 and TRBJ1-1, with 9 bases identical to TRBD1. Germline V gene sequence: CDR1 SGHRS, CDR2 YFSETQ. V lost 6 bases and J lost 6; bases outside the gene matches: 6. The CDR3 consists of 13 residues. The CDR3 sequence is CASIRTGAAEAFF. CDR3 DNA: TGCGCCAGCATTAGGACAGGGGCGGCTGAAGCTTTCTTT.